These T cell receptor beta chains were read from a single sample in a study of cytomegalovirus exposure and HLA in healthy donors. Here immunoSEQ multiplex PCR was the method, and the copy in TCRdb shows in-frame clones only, minus some. The repertoire includes fewer than 150,000 clones, roughly three quarters of them detected once, and 2% to 2.5% sits in the top ten. Sample: PBMCs. The receptors stem from a man aged 25-45 years in good health and CMV-seronegative. Both conserved end residues are part of each CDR3. A D gene is named only where the DNA matches it firmly. Clone size, where shown, is once, few, many, or a class for clones that have expanded.

>.|TRBJ2-5|TRBV2|.
TGTGCCAGCAGTCTGGAGACCCAGTACTTC
CASSLETQYF
>TRBD1|TRBJ2-3|TRBV5-6|.
TGTGCCAGCAGCCCACAGGGGCCAGATACGCAGTATTTT
CASSPQGPDTQYF
>.|TRBJ2-2|TRBV9|.
TGTGCCAGCAGCGCACGGGGGTCAGCCTTGTCGAACACCGGGGAGCTGTTTTTT
CASSARGSALSNTGELFF
>.|TRBJ2-1|TRBV2|few
TGTGCCAGCAGTGCTGCGGGGAATGAGCAGTTCTTC
CASSAAGNEQFF
>TRBD2|TRBJ2-1|TRBV7-6|.
TGTGCCAGCAGCGGAAGGGAGGGTGGGAGAGAGCAGTTCTTC
CASSGREGGREQFF
>.|TRBJ2-1|TRBV27|.
TGTGCCAGCAGTTTGCAGGGAAGAAATGAGCAGTTCTTC
CASSLQGRNEQFF
>.|TRBJ2-7|TRBV7-8|.
TGTGCCAGCAGCTTAAGACAGTCTTACGAGCAGTACTTC
CASSLRQSYEQYF
>.|TRBJ1-2|TRBV6-5|.
TGTGCCAGCAGTTACTCGTCAGGGAACGGCTACACCTTC
CASSYSSGNGYTF
>.|TRBJ2-5|TRBV5-4|.
TGTGCCAGCAGCTTACTAGGGCAGGGGAAGACCCAGTACTTC
CASSLLGQGKTQYF
>TRBD1|TRBJ2-1|TRBV5-8|once
TGTGCCAGCAGCCAGACAGGGGGGCCCTACAATGAGCAGTTCTTC
CASSQTGGPYNEQFF
>.|TRBJ1-1|TRBV19|.
TGTGCCAGTAGTATGGCCGGAGGCATGAACACTGAAGCTTTCTTT
CASSMAGGMNTEAFF
>TRBD1|TRBJ1-1|TRBV6-6|.
TGTGCCAGCGAAACAGGGGGACGCACTGAAGCTTTCTTT
CASETGGRTEAFF
>.|TRBJ1-1|TRBV18|.
TGTGCCAGCTCACCACGGGCGGCAGGGACAAACACTGAAGCTTTCTTT
CASSPRAAGTNTEAFF
>TRBD2|TRBJ2-3|TRBV4-2|.
TGTGCCAGCAGCCAAGAGATCGGGGTTAGCGGGAGTGGAGCAGATACGCAGTATTTT
CASSQEIGVSGSGADTQYF
>TRBD1|TRBJ1-5|TRBV7-6|few
TGTGCCAGCAGCTCGGGACAGGGGAATCAGCCCCAGCATTTT
CASSSGQGNQPQHF
>TRBD2|TRBJ2-7|TRBV27|.
TGTGCCAGCGAGGGACTAGCGGGAGGCGAGCAGTACTTC
CASEGLAGGEQYF